This T cell receptor (beta chain) was recorded in a study of pediatric ulcerative colitis. Study-wide results and caveats: Blood-rectal clonal overlap within each person was significantly higher in ulcerative colitis patients than controls. Acute severe colitis showed lower rectal diversity from clonal expansions.

As to this clone: Its antigen is not known.

CDR3 length: 15 amino acids. V was trimmed by 4 bases and J by 7 bases, leaving 17 bases between them. Germline V gene data show CDR1 as LNHDA and CDR2 as SQIVND (reference sequence). The assay was run at survey level. Sequencing used immunoSEQ multiplex PCR; TCRdb keeps in-frame clones, though not all of them. The sample lists 4,500 to 6,000 clones; roughly nine tenths were seen once. This clonotype was obtained from a girl aged 5 to 17 who was a control in a study of pediatric ulcerative colitis. The sample consisted of blood. The rearrangement uses TRBV19 and TRBJ1-5, with D possibly being TRBD1 (5 bases). This CDR3 reads CASSRDRDLGQPQHF. The CDR3 bases are TGTGCCAGTAGTAGAGACAGAGATTTGGGCCAGCCCCAGCATTTT.